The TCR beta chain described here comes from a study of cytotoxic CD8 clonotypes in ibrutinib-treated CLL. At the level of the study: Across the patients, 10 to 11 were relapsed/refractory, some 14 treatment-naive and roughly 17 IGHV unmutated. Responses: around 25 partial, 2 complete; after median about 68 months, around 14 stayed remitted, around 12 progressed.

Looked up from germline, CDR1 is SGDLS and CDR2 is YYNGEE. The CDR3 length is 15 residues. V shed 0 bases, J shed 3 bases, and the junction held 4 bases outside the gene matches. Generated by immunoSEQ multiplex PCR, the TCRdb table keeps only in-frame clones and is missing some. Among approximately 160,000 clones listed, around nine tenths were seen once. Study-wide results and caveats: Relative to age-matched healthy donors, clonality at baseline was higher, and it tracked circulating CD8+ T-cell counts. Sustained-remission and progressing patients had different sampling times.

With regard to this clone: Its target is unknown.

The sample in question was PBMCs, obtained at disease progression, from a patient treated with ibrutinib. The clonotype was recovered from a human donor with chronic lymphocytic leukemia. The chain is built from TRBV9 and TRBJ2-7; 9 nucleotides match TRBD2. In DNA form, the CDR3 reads TGTGCCAGCAGCGTAGATCTAGCGGGGTACTACGAGCAGTACTTC. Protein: CASSVDLAGYYEQYF.